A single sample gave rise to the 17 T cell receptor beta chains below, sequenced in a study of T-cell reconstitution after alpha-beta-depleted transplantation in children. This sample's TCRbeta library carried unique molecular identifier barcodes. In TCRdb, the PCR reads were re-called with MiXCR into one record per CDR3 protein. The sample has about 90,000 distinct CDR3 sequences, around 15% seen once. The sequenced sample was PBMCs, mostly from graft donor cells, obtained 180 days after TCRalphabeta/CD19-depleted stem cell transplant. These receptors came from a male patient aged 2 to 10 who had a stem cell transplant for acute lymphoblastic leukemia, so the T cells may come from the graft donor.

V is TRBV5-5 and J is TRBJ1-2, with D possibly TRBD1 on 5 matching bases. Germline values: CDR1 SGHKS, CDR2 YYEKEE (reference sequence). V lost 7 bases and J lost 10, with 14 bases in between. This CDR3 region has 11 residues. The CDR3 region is CASGGATDYTF. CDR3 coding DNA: TGTGCCAGCGGAGGGGCCACAGACTACACCTTC.

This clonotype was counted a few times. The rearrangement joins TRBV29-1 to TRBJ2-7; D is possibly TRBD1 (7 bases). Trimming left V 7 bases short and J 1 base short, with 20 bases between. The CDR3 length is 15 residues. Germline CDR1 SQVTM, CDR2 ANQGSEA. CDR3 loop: CSGGRSAGGSYEQYF. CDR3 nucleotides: TGCAGCGGGGGGAGGTCAGCAGGGGGTTCCTACGAGCAGTACTTC.

The CDR3 nucleotides read TGTGCCAGCAGTGCGGGCACTTCGACAGGAAGCAATCAGCCCCAGCATTTT. Its translation: CASSAGTSTGSNQPQHF. This chain joins TRBV12-3 or TRBV12-4 and TRBJ1-5, with D tentatively TRBD1 (6 bases). Trimming took off 5 bases at V and 1 base at J, with 18 bases between the two ends. CDR3 length: 17 amino acids.

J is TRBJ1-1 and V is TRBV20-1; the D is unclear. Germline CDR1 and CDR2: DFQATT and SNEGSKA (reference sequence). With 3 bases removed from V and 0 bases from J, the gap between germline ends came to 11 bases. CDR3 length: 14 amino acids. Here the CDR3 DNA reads TGCAGTGCTAGCCGGGCAGTATTGAACACTGAAGCTTTCTTT. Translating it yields CSASRAVLNTEAFF.

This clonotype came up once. Here the CDR3 DNA reads TGTGCCACCAGCGAGGGGGTACACCTCATAAATCCAAAACCCTACGAGCAGTACTTC. The encoded protein is CATSEGVHLINPKPYEQYF. The V gene is TRBV15, the J gene TRBJ2-7; D is perhaps TRBD1 (6 bases). The CDR3 runs 19 residues. V dropped 5 bases and J dropped 2 bases, with 28 bases sitting between them. Germline values: CDR1 LNHNV, CDR2 YYDKDF (reference sequence).

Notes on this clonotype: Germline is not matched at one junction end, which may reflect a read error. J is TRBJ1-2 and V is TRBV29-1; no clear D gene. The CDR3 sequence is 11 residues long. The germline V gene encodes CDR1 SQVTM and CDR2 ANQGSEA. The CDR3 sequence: CSVEDGYGYTF. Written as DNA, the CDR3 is TGCAGCGTCGAAGACGGCTATGGCTACACCTTC. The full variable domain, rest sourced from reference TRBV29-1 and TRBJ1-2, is SAVISQKPSRDICQRGTSLTIQCQVDSQVTMMFWYRQQPGQSLTLIATANQGSEATYESGFVIDKFPISRPNLTFSTLTVSNMSPEDSSIYLCSVEDGYGYTFGSGTRLTVV.

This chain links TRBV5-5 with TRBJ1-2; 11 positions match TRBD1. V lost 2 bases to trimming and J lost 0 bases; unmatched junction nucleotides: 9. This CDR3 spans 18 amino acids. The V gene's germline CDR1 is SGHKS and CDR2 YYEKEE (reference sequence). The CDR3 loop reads CASSFVGQGAPPNYGYTF. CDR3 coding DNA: TGTGCCAGCAGCTTCGTCGGACAGGGGGCGCCCCCTAACTATGGCTACACCTTC.

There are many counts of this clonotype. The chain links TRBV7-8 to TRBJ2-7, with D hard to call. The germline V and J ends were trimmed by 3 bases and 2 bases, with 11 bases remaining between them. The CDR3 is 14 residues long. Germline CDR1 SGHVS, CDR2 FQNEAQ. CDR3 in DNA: TGTGCCAGCAGCTTCTTAGAGTCTACCTACGAGCAGTACTTC. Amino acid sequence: CASSFLESTYEQYF.

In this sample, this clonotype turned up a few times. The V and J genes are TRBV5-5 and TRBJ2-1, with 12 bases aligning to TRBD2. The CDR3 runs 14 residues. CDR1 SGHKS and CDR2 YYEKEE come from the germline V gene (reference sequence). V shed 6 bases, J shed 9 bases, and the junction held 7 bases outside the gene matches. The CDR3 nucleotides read TGTGCCAGCAATCTAGCGGGGGGGCGGCGTGAGCAGTTCTTC. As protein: CASNLAGGRREQFF.

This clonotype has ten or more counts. The CDR3 reads CASSLGTGNTQYF. The DNA for the CDR3 is TGTGCCAGCAGCTTGGGAACAGGGAATACGCAGTATTTT. This chain links TRBV7-2 with TRBJ2-3; maybe TRBD1 (6 bases). V was shortened by 3 bases and J by 7 bases, with 11 bases between the two germline ends. Germline CDR1 is SGHTA and CDR2 is FQGNSA. The length of the CDR3 is 13 residues.

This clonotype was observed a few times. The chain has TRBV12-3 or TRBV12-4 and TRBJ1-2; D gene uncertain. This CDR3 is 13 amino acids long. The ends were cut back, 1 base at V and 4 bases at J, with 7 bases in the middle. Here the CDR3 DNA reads TGTGCCAGCAGTTTAGGGGCAGCCTATGGCTACACCTTC. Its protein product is CASSLGAAYGYTF.

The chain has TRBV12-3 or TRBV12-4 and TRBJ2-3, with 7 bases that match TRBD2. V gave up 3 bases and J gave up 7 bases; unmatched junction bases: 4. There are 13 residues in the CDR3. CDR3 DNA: TGTGCCAGCAGTTTGGGAGCGGGGAATACGCAGTATTTT. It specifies CASSLGAGNTQYF.

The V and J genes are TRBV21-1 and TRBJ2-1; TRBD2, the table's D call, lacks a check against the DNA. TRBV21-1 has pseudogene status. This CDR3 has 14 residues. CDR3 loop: CASKQRSGHNEQFF. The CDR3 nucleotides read TGTGCCAGCAAACAGAGATCGGGCCACAATGAGCAGTTCTTC.

Here the CDR3 DNA reads TGCAGCGTGGTAGCGGGACCTTACAATGAGCAGTTCTTC. It yields the protein CSVVAGPYNEQFF. V usage is TRBV29-1 and J usage is TRBJ2-1; TRBD2 agrees at 8 bases. Germline CDR1 is SQVTM and CDR2 is ANQGSEA. Germline trimming cut 6 bases from V and 4 bases from J; bases unmatched to any gene: 5. This CDR3 has 13 residues.

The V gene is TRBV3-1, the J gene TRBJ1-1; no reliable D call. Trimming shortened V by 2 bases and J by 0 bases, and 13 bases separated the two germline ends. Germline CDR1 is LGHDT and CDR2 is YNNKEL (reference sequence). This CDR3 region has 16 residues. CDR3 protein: CASSQSAGLMNTEAFF. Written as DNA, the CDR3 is TGTGCCAGCAGCCAATCGGCAGGCCTAATGAACACTGAAGCTTTCTTT.

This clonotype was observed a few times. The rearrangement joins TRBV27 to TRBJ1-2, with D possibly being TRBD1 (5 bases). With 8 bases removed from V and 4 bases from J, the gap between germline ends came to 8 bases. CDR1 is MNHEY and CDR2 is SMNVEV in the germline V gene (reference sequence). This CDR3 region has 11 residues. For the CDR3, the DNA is TGTGCCAGCGGACATGGCTATGGCTACACCTTC. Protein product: CASGHGYGYTF.

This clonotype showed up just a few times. The CDR3: CASSLSPYPTGGSTEAFF. CDR3 sequence (DNA): TGTGCCAGCAGCTTATCCCCCTACCCGACAGGGGGTAGTACTGAAGCTTTCTTT. The chain carries TRBV7-4 and TRBJ1-1; 9 bases align to TRBD1. V was pared by 2 bases and J by 5 bases, with 15 bases of the junction left unmatched. CDR3 length: 18 amino acids. Germline assignment: CDR1 SGHVT and CDR2 SQSDAQ.